This T cell receptor beta chain is drawn from a study of T cell changes during pregnancy in multiple sclerosis. Method: immunoSEQ multiplex PCR; TCRdb's copy keeps in-frame clones and lacks some. The sample contains roughly 23,000 clones, around 89% of which appear only once. The sample in question was CD8+ T cells from peripheral blood mononuclear cells, obtained in the first trimester of pregnancy. The receptor comes from a female donor with multiple sclerosis, enrolled in a pregnancy study.

The chain's CDR3 is CSVPGLAGGSQETQYF. The CDR3 bases are TGCAGCGTCCCCGGACTAGCGGGAGGGTCCCAAGAGACCCAGTACTTC. J is TRBJ2-5 and V is TRBV29-1, with 15 bases that match TRBD2. Germline V gene sequence: CDR1 SQVTM, CDR2 ANQGSEA. With V trimmed by 6 bases and J by 1 base, 6 bases remained unmatched. CDR3 length: 16 residues.